A selection of T cell receptor beta chains follows, all from one sample in a study of regulatory T cells in long-lasting Graves disease. One entry per CDR3 protein, called by TCRdb with MiXCR from the multiplex PCR reads. This table holds 380,000 or so distinct CDR3 sequences, around 16% found once. This sample was also put to use in a study of T cells in Graves' hyperthyroidism and ophthalmopathy.

The sequences come from peripheral blood mononuclear cells (PBMCs), collected at new diagnosis, from a patient treated with antithyroid drugs. The receptors stem from a woman under 30 with Graves disease. CDR3s include the opening cysteine and the closing phenylalanine or tryptophan. D genes are given only for firm matches. Only part of the rows carry a size: once, few, many, or a class if the clone is expanded.

v_call: TRBV10-3
clone_size: few
j_call: TRBJ2-3
d_call: TRBD2
cdr3_aa: CAISESIRLAGPTDTQYF
cdr3_nt: TGTGCCATCAGTGAGTCGATCCGACTAGCGGGCCCCACAGATACGCAGTATTTT

v_call: TRBV3-1
clone_size: many
j_call: TRBJ1-5
d_call: .
cdr3_aa: CASSQGAGNNQPQHF
cdr3_nt: TGTGCCAGCAGCCAAGGGGCAGGGAACAATCAGCCCCAGCATTTT

v_call: TRBV2
clone_size: many
j_call: TRBJ2-4
d_call: .
cdr3_aa: CASSEQQLAKNIQYF
cdr3_nt: TGTGCCAGCAGTGAGCAACAGCTAGCCAAAAACATTCAGTACTTC

v_call: TRBV7-9
clone_size: .
j_call: TRBJ2-7
d_call: TRBD2
cdr3_aa: CASSRGLGGDIYEQYF
cdr3_nt: TGTGCCAGCAGCCGAGGGCTCGGGGGGGATATCTACGAGCAGTACTTC

v_call: TRBV28
clone_size: few
j_call: TRBJ1-5
d_call: .
cdr3_aa: CASSFTQDHQPQHF
cdr3_nt: TGTGCCAGCAGTTTTACCCAGGACCACCAGCCCCAGCATTTT

v_call: TRBV7-9
clone_size: many
j_call: TRBJ2-1
d_call: TRBD2
cdr3_aa: CASSSTGGSSYNEQFF
cdr3_nt: TGTGCCAGCAGCTCGACGGGCGGGAGCTCCTACAATGAGCAGTTCTTC

v_call: TRBV6-2/TRBV6-3
clone_size: .
j_call: TRBJ2-7
d_call: TRBD1
cdr3_aa: CATRGTGYEQYF
cdr3_nt: TGTGCCACCCGAGGGACAGGCTACGAGCAGTACTTC

v_call: TRBV7-9
clone_size: .
j_call: TRBJ1-2
d_call: .
cdr3_aa: CASSSPGTRLGGYTF
cdr3_nt: TGTGCCAGCAGCTCCCCCGGGACGCGCCTAGGAGGCTACACCTTC

v_call: TRBV18
clone_size: .
j_call: TRBJ2-5
d_call: .
cdr3_aa: CASSPPVETQYF
cdr3_nt: TGTGCCAGCTCCCCCCCAGTGGAGACCCAGTACTTC

v_call: TRBV6-5
clone_size: many
j_call: TRBJ2-7
d_call: .
cdr3_aa: CASSYLGVPGHEQYF
cdr3_nt: TGTGCCAGCAGTTACTTGGGGGTACCGGGACACGAGCAGTACTTC

v_call: TRBV2
clone_size: few
j_call: TRBJ1-2
d_call: TRBD1
cdr3_aa: CASSRTGENYGYTF
cdr3_nt: TGTGCCAGCAGCAGGACAGGGGAAAACTATGGCTACACCTTC

v_call: TRBV7-3
clone_size: many
j_call: TRBJ2-1
d_call: TRBD2
cdr3_aa: CASGLAIHEQFF
cdr3_nt: TGTGCCAGCGGACTAGCGATCCATGAGCAGTTCTTC

v_call: TRBV20-1
clone_size: many
j_call: TRBJ2-7
d_call: .
cdr3_aa: CSARDQGTKGGIEQYF
cdr3_nt: TGCAGTGCTAGAGACCAGGGGACAAAGGGGGGCATCGAGCAGTACTTC

v_call: TRBV18
clone_size: many
j_call: TRBJ2-7
d_call: TRBD1
cdr3_aa: CASSPRDRAYEQYF
cdr3_nt: TGTGCCAGCAGCCCTCGGGACAGGGCCTACGAGCAGTACTTC

v_call: TRBV18
clone_size: few
j_call: TRBJ1-2
d_call: .
cdr3_aa: CASSQSLGYTF
cdr3_nt: TGTGCCAGCTCACAGTCTCTGGGCTACACCTTC

v_call: TRBV7-6
clone_size: .
j_call: TRBJ1-4
d_call: .
cdr3_aa: CASSSESLGEKLFF
cdr3_nt: TGTGCCAGCAGCTCGGAAAGCCTTGGTGAAAAACTGTTTTTT

v_call: TRBV28
clone_size: many
j_call: TRBJ2-5
d_call: TRBD2
cdr3_aa: CASSGGGSLSETQYF
cdr3_nt: TGTGCCAGCAGTGGCGGGGGGTCGTTGTCGGAGACCCAGTACTTC

v_call: TRBV19
clone_size: .
j_call: TRBJ1-1
d_call: .
cdr3_aa: CASSIEGNTEAFF
cdr3_nt: TGTGCCAGTAGTATTGAGGGAAACACTGAAGCTTTCTTT

v_call: TRBV20-1
clone_size: .
j_call: TRBJ2-1
d_call: TRBD2
cdr3_aa: CSARSSGLAENEQFF
cdr3_nt: TGCAGTGCTCGTTCGTCAGGACTAGCGGAAAATGAGCAGTTCTTC

v_call: TRBV2
clone_size: .
j_call: TRBJ1-2
d_call: TRBD1
cdr3_aa: CASSKAGTGENYGYTF
cdr3_nt: TGTGCCAGCAGTAAGGCCGGGACAGGGGAAAACTATGGCTACACCTTC

v_call: TRBV2
clone_size: many
j_call: TRBJ1-2
d_call: .
cdr3_aa: CASSSIGGYTF
cdr3_nt: TGTGCCAGCAGTTCTATTGGCGGCTACACCTTC

v_call: TRBV6-4
clone_size: .
j_call: TRBJ2-7
d_call: TRBD1
cdr3_aa: CASSSLRQGEPLPPYEQYF
cdr3_nt: TGTGCCAGCAGTTCGCTAAGACAGGGGGAGCCCTTACCTCCGTACGAGCAGTACTTC

v_call: TRBV6-1
clone_size: few
j_call: TRBJ1-2
d_call: .
cdr3_aa: CASAQSGDSAFYGYTF
cdr3_nt: TGTGCCAGCGCTCAATCAGGGGACTCCGCCTTCTATGGCTACACCTTC

v_call: TRBV6-4
clone_size: .
j_call: TRBJ1-2
d_call: TRBD1
cdr3_aa: CASSLEGTGGNYGYTF
cdr3_nt: TGTGCCAGCAGTCTAGAGGGGACAGGGGGCAACTATGGCTACACCTTC

v_call: TRBV20-1
clone_size: many
j_call: TRBJ2-1
d_call: TRBD2
cdr3_aa: CSATPLAGPYNEQFF
cdr3_nt: TGCAGTGCAACGCCTCTAGCGGGGCCATACAATGAGCAGTTCTTC

v_call: TRBV6-1
clone_size: few
j_call: TRBJ2-3
d_call: .
cdr3_aa: CASSEDGVFVTDTQYF
cdr3_nt: TGTGCCAGCAGTGAGGATGGGGTTTTTGTGACAGATACGCAGTATTTT

v_call: TRBV7-7
clone_size: many
j_call: TRBJ2-2
d_call: .
cdr3_aa: CASSSDRSGELFF
cdr3_nt: TGTGCTAGCAGCTCCGACAGAAGCGGGGAGCTGTTTTTT

v_call: TRBV5-1
clone_size: .
j_call: TRBJ1-1
d_call: TRBD1
cdr3_aa: CASSWGQGAYVEAFF
cdr3_nt: TGCGCCAGCAGCTGGGGACAGGGGGCTTATGTTGAAGCTTTCTTT

v_call: TRBV3-1
clone_size: many
j_call: TRBJ2-2
d_call: TRBD2
cdr3_aa: CASSQDSSGRSGGTGELFF
cdr3_nt: TGTGCCAGCAGCCAAGATTCTAGCGGGAGGAGTGGCGGGACCGGGGAGCTGTTTTTT

v_call: TRBV5-1
clone_size: few
j_call: TRBJ1-1
d_call: .
cdr3_aa: CASRAGWRTEAFF
cdr3_nt: TGCGCCAGCAGAGCAGGGTGGCGCACTGAAGCTTTCTTT

v_call: TRBV5-1
clone_size: few
j_call: TRBJ1-1
d_call: TRBD1
cdr3_aa: CASSLVGQGATEAFF
cdr3_nt: TGCGCCAGCAGCTTGGTTGGACAGGGGGCCACTGAAGCTTTCTTT

v_call: TRBV7-8
clone_size: many
j_call: TRBJ1-6
d_call: TRBD1
cdr3_aa: CASSTPGTGLGSPLHF
cdr3_nt: TGTGCCAGCAGCACCCCCGGGACAGGGTTAGGGTCACCCCTCCACTTT

v_call: TRBV27
clone_size: many
j_call: TRBJ2-3
d_call: .
cdr3_aa: CASSQVGPDTQYF
cdr3_nt: TGTGCCAGCAGCCAAGTCGGACCAGATACGCAGTATTTT

v_call: TRBV30
clone_size: many
j_call: TRBJ1-1
d_call: .
cdr3_aa: CAWSAGQPEAFF
cdr3_nt: TGTGCCTGGAGTGCCGGACAGCCTGAAGCTTTCTTT

v_call: TRBV7-9
clone_size: .
j_call: TRBJ2-5
d_call: .
cdr3_aa: CASNFWGQETQYF
cdr3_nt: TGTGCCAGCAACTTTTGGGGGCAAGAGACCCAGTACTTC

v_call: TRBV9
clone_size: few
j_call: TRBJ2-1
d_call: TRBD2
cdr3_aa: CASSVSSGVYNEQFF
cdr3_nt: TGTGCCAGCAGCGTATCTAGCGGGGTGTACAATGAGCAGTTCTTC

v_call: TRBV2
clone_size: many
j_call: TRBJ1-2
d_call: .
cdr3_aa: CASSRQGGRGYTF
cdr3_nt: TGTGCCAGCAGCCGACAAGGAGGGAGAGGCTACACCTTC

v_call: TRBV7-8
clone_size: .
j_call: TRBJ1-5
d_call: TRBD1
cdr3_aa: CASSPLKLRGADRYSNQPQHF
cdr3_nt: TGTGCCAGCAGCCCCCTAAAATTAAGAGGGGCGGACAGGTATAGCAATCAGCCCCAGCATTTT

v_call: TRBV3-1
clone_size: many
j_call: TRBJ2-1
d_call: TRBD1
cdr3_aa: CASSSTTGAYNEQFF
cdr3_nt: TGTGCCAGCAGCTCCACGACAGGGGCCTACAATGAGCAGTTCTTC

v_call: TRBV3-1
clone_size: .
j_call: TRBJ2-3
d_call: .
cdr3_aa: CASRGGGRITDTQYF
cdr3_nt: TGTGCCAGCAGAGGGGGGGGCAGAATCACAGATACGCAGTATTTT

v_call: TRBV6-1
clone_size: few
j_call: TRBJ1-4
d_call: TRBD1
cdr3_aa: CASSPTGATNEKLFF
cdr3_nt: TGTGCCAGCAGCCCCACAGGGGCGACTAATGAAAAACTGTTTTTT

v_call: TRBV2
clone_size: many
j_call: TRBJ1-5
d_call: .
cdr3_aa: CASSGQLSNQPQHF
cdr3_nt: TGTGCCAGCAGTGGACAGCTAAGCAATCAGCCCCAGCATTTT

v_call: TRBV6-1
clone_size: .
j_call: TRBJ1-1
d_call: .
cdr3_aa: CASFRDIWGGMNTEAFF
cdr3_nt: TGTGCCAGTTTTCGGGACATTTGGGGAGGTATGAACACTGAAGCTTTCTTT

v_call: TRBV4-1
clone_size: .
j_call: TRBJ2-5
d_call: TRBD1
cdr3_aa: CASSQGQGVSETQYF
cdr3_nt: TGCGCCAGCAGCCAGGGACAGGGGGTTAGTGAGACCCAGTACTTC

v_call: TRBV28
clone_size: once
j_call: TRBJ2-1
d_call: TRBD2
cdr3_aa: CASSRLVGGAGYNEQFF
cdr3_nt: TGTGCCAGCAGCCGCCTCGTCGGGGGGGCAGGCTACAATGAGCAGTTCTTC

v_call: TRBV20-1
clone_size: .
j_call: TRBJ1-5
d_call: .
cdr3_aa: CSARAGENQPQHF
cdr3_nt: TGCAGTGCTAGGGCAGGGGAAAATCAGCCCCAGCATTTT

v_call: TRBV19
clone_size: few
j_call: TRBJ1-5
d_call: .
cdr3_aa: CASSIQGEQSQHF
cdr3_nt: TGTGCCAGTAGTATACAGGGTGAGCAATCCCAGCATTTT

v_call: TRBV19
clone_size: .
j_call: TRBJ1-2
d_call: .
cdr3_aa: CASSIEPTYGYTF
cdr3_nt: TGTGCCAGTAGTATAGAACCGACCTATGGCTACACCTTC

v_call: TRBV6-2/TRBV6-3
clone_size: few
j_call: TRBJ2-2
d_call: .
cdr3_aa: CASSESPEAGELFF
cdr3_nt: TGTGCCAGCAGTGAATCCCCCGAAGCCGGGGAGCTGTTTTTT

v_call: TRBV3-1
clone_size: many
j_call: TRBJ2-1
d_call: TRBD1
cdr3_aa: CASSQVDRGLYNEQFF
cdr3_nt: TGTGCCAGCAGCCAAGTAGACAGGGGTCTATACAATGAGCAGTTCTTC

v_call: TRBV4-1
clone_size: .
j_call: TRBJ1-2
d_call: TRBD1
cdr3_aa: CASSLGASGGTNYGYTF
cdr3_nt: TGCGCCAGCAGCCTCGGAGCCTCAGGGGGGACTAACTATGGCTACACCTTC

v_call: TRBV6-1
clone_size: .
j_call: TRBJ1-5
d_call: .
cdr3_aa: CASSEQGSGNQPQHF
cdr3_nt: TGTGCCAGCAGTGAGCAGGGTAGTGGCAATCAGCCCCAGCATTTT

v_call: TRBV29-1
clone_size: many
j_call: TRBJ2-7
d_call: TRBD2
cdr3_aa: CSVEPVAAGELEQYF
cdr3_nt: TGCAGCGTTGAACCGGTGGCAGCGGGAGAGCTGGAGCAGTACTTC

v_call: TRBV4-1
clone_size: .
j_call: TRBJ1-1
d_call: .
cdr3_aa: CASAGRENTEAFF
cdr3_nt: TGCGCCAGCGCGGGGAGGGAGAACACTGAAGCTTTCTTT

v_call: TRBV6-2/TRBV6-3
clone_size: .
j_call: TRBJ2-1
d_call: TRBD2
cdr3_aa: CASRERSGTSVNNEQFF
cdr3_nt: TGTGCCAGCCGGGAACGTTCAGGGACTAGTGTCAACAATGAGCAGTTCTTC